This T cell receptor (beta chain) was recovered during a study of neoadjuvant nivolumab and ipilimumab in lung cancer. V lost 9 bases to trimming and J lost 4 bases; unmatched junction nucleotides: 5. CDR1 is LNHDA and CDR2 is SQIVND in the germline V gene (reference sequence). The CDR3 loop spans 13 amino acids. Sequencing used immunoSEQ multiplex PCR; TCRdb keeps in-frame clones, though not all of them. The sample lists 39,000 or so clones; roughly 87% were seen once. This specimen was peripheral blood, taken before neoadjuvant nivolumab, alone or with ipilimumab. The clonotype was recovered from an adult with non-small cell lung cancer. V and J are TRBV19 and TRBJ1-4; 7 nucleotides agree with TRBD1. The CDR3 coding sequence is TGTGCCAGCAAGGACAGGATTAATGAAAAACTGTTTTTT. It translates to CASKDRINEKLFF.